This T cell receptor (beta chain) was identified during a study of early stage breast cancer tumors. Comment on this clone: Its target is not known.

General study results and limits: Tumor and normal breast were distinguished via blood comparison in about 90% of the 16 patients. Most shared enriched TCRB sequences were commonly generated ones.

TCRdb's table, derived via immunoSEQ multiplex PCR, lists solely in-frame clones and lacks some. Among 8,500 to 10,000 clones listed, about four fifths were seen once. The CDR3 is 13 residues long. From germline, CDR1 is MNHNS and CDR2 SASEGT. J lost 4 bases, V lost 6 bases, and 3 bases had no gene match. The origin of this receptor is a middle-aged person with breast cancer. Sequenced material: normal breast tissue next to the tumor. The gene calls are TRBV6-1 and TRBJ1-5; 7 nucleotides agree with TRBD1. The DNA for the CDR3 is TGTGCCAGCAGCGCAGGGGGAAATCAGCCCCAGCATTTT. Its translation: CASSAGGNQPQHF.